The sequence of this TCR beta chain was determined in a study of T cells after yellow fever vaccination. The table lists this clonotype with a few counts. Germline-derived CDR1 and CDR2 are SGHRS and YFSETQ. V was pared by 0 bases and J by 5 bases, with 11 bases between. The CDR3 runs 14 residues. TCRdb fed the 5' RACE reads into MiXCR, producing one record per CDR3 protein. The sample includes nearly 550,000 distinct CDR3 sequences, roughly 21% of them seen just once. The TCR originated in a man younger than 45 who received the YFV17D yellow fever vaccine. V is TRBV5-1 and J is TRBJ1-1; D possibly corresponds to TRBD1 (5 bases). The specimen comprised PBMCs, sampled 15 days after the yellow fever booster vaccination. The CDR3 is CASSLVSGKTEAFF. In DNA, the CDR3 is TGCGCCAGCAGCTTGGTTTCAGGGAAGACTGAAGCTTTCTTT.